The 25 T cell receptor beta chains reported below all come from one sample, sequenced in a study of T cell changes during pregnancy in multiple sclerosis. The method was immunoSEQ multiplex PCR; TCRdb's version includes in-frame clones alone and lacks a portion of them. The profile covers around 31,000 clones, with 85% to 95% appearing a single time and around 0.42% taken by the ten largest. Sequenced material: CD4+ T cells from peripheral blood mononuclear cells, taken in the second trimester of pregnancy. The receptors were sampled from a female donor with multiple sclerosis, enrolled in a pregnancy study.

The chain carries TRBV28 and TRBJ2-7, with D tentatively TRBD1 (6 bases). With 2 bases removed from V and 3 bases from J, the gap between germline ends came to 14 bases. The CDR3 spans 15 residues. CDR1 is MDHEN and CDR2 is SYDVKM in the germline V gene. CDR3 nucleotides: TGTGCCAGCAGTTTACCTACAGGGACCTACTACGAGCAGTACTTC. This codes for CASSLPTGTYYEQYF.

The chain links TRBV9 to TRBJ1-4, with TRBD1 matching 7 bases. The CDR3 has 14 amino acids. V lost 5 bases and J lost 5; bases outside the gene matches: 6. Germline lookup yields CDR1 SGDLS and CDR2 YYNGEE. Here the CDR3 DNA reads TGTGCCAGCAGTGCGGGACAGCTCAATGAAAAACTGTTTTTT. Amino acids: CASSAGQLNEKLFF.

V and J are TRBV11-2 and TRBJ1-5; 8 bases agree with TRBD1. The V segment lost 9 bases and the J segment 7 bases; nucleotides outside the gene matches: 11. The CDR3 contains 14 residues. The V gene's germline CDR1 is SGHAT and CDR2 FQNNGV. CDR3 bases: TGTGCCAGAAATCCCGACAGGGGCATCCAGCCCCAGCATTTT. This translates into CARNPDRGIQPQHF.

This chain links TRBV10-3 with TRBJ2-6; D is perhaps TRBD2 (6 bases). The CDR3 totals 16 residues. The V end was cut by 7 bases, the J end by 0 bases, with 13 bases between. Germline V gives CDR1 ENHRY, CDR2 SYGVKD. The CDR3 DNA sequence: TGTGCCATCACCAAGGGAGGTTCCTCTGGGGCCAACGTCCTGACTTTC. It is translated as CAITKGGSSGANVLTF.

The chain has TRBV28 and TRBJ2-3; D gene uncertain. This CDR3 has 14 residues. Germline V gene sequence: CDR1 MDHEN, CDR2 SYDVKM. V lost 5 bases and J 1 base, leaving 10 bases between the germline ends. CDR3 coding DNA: TGTGCCAGCAGTAACCCTCCAGGCACAGATACGCAGTATTTT. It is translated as CASSNPPGTDTQYF.

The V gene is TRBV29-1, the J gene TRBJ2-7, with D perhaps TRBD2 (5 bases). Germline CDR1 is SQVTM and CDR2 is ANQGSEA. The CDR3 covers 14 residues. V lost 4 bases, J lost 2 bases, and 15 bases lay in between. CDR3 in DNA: TGCAGCGTTGTAGGGCGGGCCAAAACCTACGAGCAGTACTTC. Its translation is CSVVGRAKTYEQYF.

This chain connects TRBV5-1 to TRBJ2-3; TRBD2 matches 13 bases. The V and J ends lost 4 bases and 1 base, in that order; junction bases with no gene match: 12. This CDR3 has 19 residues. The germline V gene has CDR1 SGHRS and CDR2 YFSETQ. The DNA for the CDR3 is TGCGCCAGCAGCCCCGGACTAGCGGGAGTTTCCCAACGCACAGATACGCAGTATTTT. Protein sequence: CASSPGLAGVSQRTDTQYF.

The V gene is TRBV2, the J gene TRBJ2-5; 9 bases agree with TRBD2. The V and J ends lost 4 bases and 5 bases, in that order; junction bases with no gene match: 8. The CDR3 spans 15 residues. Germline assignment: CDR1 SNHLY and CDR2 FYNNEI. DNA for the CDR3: TGTGCCAGCAGTGTCCTAGCGGGGATTAGGGAGACCCAGTACTTC. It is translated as CASSVLAGIRETQYF.

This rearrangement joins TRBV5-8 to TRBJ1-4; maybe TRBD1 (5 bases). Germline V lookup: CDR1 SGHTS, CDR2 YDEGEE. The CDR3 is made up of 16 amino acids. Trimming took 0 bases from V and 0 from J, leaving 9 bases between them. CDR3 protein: CASSLGLGPTNEKLFF. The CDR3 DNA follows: TGTGCCAGCAGCTTGGGGTTGGGGCCAACTAATGAAAAACTGTTTTTT.

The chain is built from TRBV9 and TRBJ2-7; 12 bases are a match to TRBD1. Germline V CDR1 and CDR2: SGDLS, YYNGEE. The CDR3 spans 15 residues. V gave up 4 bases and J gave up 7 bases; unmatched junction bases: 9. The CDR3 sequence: CASSSAGTGGKEQYF. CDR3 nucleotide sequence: TGTGCCAGCAGCTCGGCCGGGACAGGGGGCAAAGAGCAGTACTTC.

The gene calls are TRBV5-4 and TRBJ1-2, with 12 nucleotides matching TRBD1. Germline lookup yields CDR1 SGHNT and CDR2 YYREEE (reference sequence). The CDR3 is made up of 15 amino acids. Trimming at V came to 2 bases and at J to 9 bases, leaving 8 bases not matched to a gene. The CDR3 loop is CASSLPGQGARSYTF. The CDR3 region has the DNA TGTGCCAGCAGCTTACCGGGACAGGGGGCGCGAAGCTACACCTTC.

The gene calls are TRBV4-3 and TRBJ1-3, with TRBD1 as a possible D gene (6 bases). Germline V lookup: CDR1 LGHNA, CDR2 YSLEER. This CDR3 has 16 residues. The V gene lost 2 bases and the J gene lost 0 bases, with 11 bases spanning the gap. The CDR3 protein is CASSQRGGPSGNTIYF. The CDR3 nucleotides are TGCGCCAGCAGCCAAAGAGGGGGTCCCTCTGGAAACACCATATATTTT.

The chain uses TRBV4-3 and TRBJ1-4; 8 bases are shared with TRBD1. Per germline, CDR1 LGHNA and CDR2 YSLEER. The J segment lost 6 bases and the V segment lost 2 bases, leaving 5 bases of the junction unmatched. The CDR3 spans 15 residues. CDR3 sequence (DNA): TGCGCCAGCAGCCAAACCAGGGGGCACGATGAAAAACTGTTTTTT. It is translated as CASSQTRGHDEKLFF.

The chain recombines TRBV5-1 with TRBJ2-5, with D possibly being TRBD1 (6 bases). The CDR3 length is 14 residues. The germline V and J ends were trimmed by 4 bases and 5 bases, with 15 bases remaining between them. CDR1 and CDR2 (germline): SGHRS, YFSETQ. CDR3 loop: CASSRGGAEETQYF. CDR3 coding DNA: TGCGCCAGCAGCCGTGGGGGCGCGGAGGAGACCCAGTACTTC.

For the CDR3, the DNA is TGTGCCAGCAGGGGGACAGGATATAGCAATCAGCCCCAGCATTTT. Its protein is CASRGTGYSNQPQHF. The chain combines TRBV2 with TRBJ1-5; 8 nucleotides align to TRBD1. The V segment lost 6 bases and the J segment 0 bases; nucleotides outside the gene matches: 4. The CDR3 contains 15 residues. Germline V gene sequence: CDR1 SNHLY, CDR2 FYNNEI.

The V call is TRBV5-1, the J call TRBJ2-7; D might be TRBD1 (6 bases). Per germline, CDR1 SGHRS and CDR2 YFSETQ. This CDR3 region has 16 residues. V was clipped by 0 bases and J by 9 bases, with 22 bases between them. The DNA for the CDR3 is TGCGCCAGCAGCTTGGGAGGGGGACCAGTCGGGCTGGGGCAGTACTTC. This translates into CASSLGGGPVGLGQYF.

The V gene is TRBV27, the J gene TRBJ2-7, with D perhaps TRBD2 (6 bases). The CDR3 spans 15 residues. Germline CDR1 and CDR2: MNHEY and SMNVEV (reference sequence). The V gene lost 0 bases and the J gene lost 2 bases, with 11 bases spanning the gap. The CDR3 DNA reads TGTGCCAGCAGTTTATCCCTAGCGACCGCCTACGAGCAGTACTTC. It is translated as CASSLSLATAYEQYF.

CDR3 sequence: CASSPWDRGDEQYF. In DNA form, the CDR3 reads TGTGCCAGCAGTCCCTGGGACAGGGGAGACGAGCAGTACTTC. The V call is TRBV6-5, the J call TRBJ2-7, with 10 bases that match TRBD1. The germline V gene encodes CDR1 MNHEY and CDR2 SVGAGI. The length of the CDR3 is 14 residues. After removal of 5 bases from V and 5 bases from J, the junction contained 6 bases not matched to a gene.

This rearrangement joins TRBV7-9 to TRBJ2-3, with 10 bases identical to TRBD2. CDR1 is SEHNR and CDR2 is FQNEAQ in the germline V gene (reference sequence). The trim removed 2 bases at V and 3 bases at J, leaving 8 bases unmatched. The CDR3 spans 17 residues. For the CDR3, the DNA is TGTGCCAGCAGCTTAAGGTCTAGCGGGAGTGGTACAGATACGCAGTATTTT. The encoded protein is CASSLRSSGSGTDTQYF. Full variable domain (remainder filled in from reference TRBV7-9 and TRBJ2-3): DTGVSQNPRHKITKRGQNVTFRCDPISEHNRLYWYRQTLGQGPEFLTYFQNEAQLEKSRLLSDRFSAERPKGSFSTLEIQRTEQGDSAMYLCASSLRSSGSGTDTQYFGPGTRLTVL.

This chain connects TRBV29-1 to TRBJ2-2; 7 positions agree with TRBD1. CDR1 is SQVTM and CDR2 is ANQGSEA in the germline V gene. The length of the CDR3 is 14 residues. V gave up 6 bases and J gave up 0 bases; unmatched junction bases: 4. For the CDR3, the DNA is TGCAGCGTCGTGGGACAGCCGAACACCGGGGAGCTGTTTTTT. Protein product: CSVVGQPNTGELFF.

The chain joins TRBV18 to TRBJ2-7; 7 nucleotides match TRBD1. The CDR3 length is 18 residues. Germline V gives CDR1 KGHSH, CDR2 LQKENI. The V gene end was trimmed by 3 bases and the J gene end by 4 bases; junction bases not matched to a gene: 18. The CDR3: CASSPLTGSNLLAYEQYF. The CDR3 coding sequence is TGTGCCAGCTCACCCCTGACAGGGTCGAATTTATTGGCGTACGAGCAGTACTTC.

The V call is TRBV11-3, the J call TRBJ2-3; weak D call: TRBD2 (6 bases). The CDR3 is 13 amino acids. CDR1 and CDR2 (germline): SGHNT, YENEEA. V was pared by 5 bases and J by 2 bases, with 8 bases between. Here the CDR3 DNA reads TGTGCCAGCAGCCCGGGGGACACAGATACGCAGTATTTT. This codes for CASSPGDTDTQYF.

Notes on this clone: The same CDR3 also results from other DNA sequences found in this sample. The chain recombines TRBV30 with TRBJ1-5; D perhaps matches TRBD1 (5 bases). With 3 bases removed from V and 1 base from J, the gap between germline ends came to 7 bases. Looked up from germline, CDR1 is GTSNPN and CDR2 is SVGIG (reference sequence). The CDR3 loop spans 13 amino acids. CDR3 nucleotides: TGTGCCTGGAGCGGGGGAAGCAATCAGCCCCAGCATTTT. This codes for CAWSGGSNQPQHF.

Here the CDR3 DNA reads TGCGCCAGCAGCCAAGACCGTGATCAGCCCCAGCATTTT. Translating it yields CASSQDRDQPQHF. The chain couples TRBV4-1 to TRBJ1-5; D remains unclear. Trimming cost V 0 bases and J 5 bases, with 5 bases left between them. Germline-derived CDR1 and CDR2 are MGHRA and YSYEKL. The CDR3 extends over 13 amino acids.

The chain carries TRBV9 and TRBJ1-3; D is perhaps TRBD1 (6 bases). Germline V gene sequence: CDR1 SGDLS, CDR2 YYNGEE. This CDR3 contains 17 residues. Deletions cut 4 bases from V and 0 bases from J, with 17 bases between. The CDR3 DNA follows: TGTGCCAGCAGCCGCCGGACAGCCCCATCCTCTGGAAACACCATATATTTT. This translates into CASSRRTAPSSGNTIYF.